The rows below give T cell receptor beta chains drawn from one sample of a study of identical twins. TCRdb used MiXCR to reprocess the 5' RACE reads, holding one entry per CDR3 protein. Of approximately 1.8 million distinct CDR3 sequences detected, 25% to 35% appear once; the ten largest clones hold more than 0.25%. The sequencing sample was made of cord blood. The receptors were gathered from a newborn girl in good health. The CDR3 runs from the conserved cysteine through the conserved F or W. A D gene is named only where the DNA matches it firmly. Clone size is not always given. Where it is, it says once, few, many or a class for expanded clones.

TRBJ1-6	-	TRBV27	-	CTSSFYNSPLHF	TGTACCAGCAGTTTCTATAATTCACCCCTCCACTTT
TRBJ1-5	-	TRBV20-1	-	CSASLQGGNQPQHF	TGCAGTGCTAGCTTACAGGGAGGCAATCAGCCCCAGCATTTT
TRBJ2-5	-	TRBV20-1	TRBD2	CSATERKQASGSSFRGSRETQYF	TGCAGTGCTACAGAGAGGAAACAGGCTAGCGGGAGTTCCTTTCGAGGGTCAAGAGAGACCCAGTACTTC
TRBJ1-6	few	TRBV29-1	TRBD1	CSVRDRGDSPLHF	TGCAGCGTTCGGGACAGGGGTGATTCACCCCTCCACTTT
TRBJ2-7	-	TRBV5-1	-	CASRLGTLSYEQYF	TGCGCCAGCAGACTCGGGACCCTCTCCTACGAGCAGTACTTC
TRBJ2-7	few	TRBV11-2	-	CASSNWGADGYEQYF	TGTGCCAGCAGCAATTGGGGGGCGGACGGATACGAGCAGTACTTC
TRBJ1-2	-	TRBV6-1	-	CASRREIYGYTF	TGTGCCAGCAGGAGGGAGATCTATGGCTACACCTTC
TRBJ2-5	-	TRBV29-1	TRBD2	CSVESSGNYNEQYF	TGCAGCGTTGAATCTAGCGGGAACTACAATGAGCAGTACTTC
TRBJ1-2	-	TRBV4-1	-	CASSQGWGADYGYTF	TGCGCCAGCAGCCAAGGTTGGGGCGCGGACTATGGCTACACCTTC
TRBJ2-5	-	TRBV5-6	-	CASSLSTRGETQYF	TGTGCCAGCAGCTTATCCACTAGGGGAGAGACCCAGTACTTC
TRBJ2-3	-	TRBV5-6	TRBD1	CASSLEGQGPDTQYF	TGTGCCAGCAGCTTGGAGGGACAGGGGCCAGATACGCAGTATTTT
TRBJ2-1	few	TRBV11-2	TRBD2	CASSLWSSGRVNEQFF	TGTGCCAGCAGCTTATGGTCGAGCGGGAGGGTCAATGAGCAGTTCTTC
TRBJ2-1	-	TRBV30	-	CAWSVWGGVSYNEQFF	TGTGCCTGGAGTGTATGGGGCGGAGTTTCCTACAATGAGCAGTTCTTC
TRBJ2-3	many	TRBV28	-	CASSPFGGADTQYF	TGTGCCAGCAGCCCCTTCGGGGGCGCAGATACGCAGTATTTT
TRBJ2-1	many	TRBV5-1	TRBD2	CASSLKSGMSYNEQFF	TGCGCCAGCAGCTTGAAGAGCGGGATGAGCTACAATGAGCAGTTCTTC
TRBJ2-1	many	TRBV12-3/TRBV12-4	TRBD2	CASSSSGRGYNEQFF	TGTGCCAGCAGTTCTAGCGGGAGGGGTTACAATGAGCAGTTCTTC
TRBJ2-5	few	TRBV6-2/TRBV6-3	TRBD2	CASSWTSRQETQYF	TGTGCCAGCAGTTGGACTAGCCGACAAGAGACCCAGTACTTC
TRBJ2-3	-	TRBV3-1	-	CASNQDLLAPSTDTQYF	TGTGCCAGCAACCAAGATCTCCTAGCGCCAAGCACAGATACGCAGTATTTT
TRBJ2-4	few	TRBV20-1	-	CSARARQKNIQYF	TGCAGTGCTAGAGCAAGACAGAAAAACATTCAGTACTTC
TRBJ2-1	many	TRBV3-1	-	CASSQDRVGPNEQFF	TGTGCCAGCAGCCAAGATCGAGTCGGACCCAATGAGCAGTTCTTC
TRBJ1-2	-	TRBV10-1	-	CASSESMFPRTNYGYTF	TGCGCCAGCAGTGAGTCGATGTTCCCGAGAACTAACTATGGCTACACCTTC
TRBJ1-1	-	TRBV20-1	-	CSASVSTGVWLNTEAFF	TGCAGTGCTAGTGTCTCGACAGGCGTGTGGCTGAACACTGAAGCTTTCTTT
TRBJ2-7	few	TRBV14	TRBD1	CASSPYGDRGYEQYF	TGTGCCAGCAGCCCTTATGGGGACAGAGGCTACGAGCAGTACTTC
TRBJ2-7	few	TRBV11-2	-	CASSPLRGLYNEQYF	TGTGCCAGCAGCCCCCTACGCGGCCTATACAATGAGCAGTACTTC
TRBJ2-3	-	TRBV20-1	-	CSAAPGLTTDTQYF	TGCAGTGCAGCACCGGGACTCACCACAGATACGCAGTATTTT
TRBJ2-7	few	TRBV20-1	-	CSAPALYEQYF	TGCAGTGCCCCCGCGCTCTACGAGCAGTACTTC
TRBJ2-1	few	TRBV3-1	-	CASSQGKLGRSYNEQFF	TGTGCCAGCAGCCAAGGAAAGCTGGGCCGCTCCTACAATGAGCAGTTCTTC
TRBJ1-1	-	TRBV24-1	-	CATSDSGGPNTEAFF	TGTGCCACCAGTGATTCCGGGGGGCCGAACACTGAAGCTTTCTTT
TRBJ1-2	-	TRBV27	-	CASSFGWSYGYTF	TGTGCCAGCAGTTTCGGTTGGAGCTATGGCTACACCTTC
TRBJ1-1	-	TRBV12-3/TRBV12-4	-	CASSPGTPIAEAFF	TGTGCCAGCAGTCCGGGCACGCCGATCGCTGAAGCTTTCTTT
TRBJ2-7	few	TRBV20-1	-	CSADRTTYEQYF	TGCAGTGCAGACAGGACTACCTACGAGCAGTACTTC
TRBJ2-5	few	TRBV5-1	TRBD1	CASSLQGTPETQYF	TGCGCCAGCAGCCTACAGGGGACCCCAGAGACCCAGTACTTC
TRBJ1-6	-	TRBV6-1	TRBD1	CASSGNFDRGRSPLHF	TGTGCCAGCAGTGGGAATTTTGACAGGGGAAGGTCACCCCTCCACTTT
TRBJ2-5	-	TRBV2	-	CASLTLKGSNEQYF	TGTGCCAGCCTCACTCTTAAGGGGTCCAATGAGCAGTACTTC
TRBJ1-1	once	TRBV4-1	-	CAGSQGTVLNTEAFF	TGCGCCGGCAGCCAAGGGACGGTTTTGAACACTGAAGCTTTCTTT
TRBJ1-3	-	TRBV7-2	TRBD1	CASSAGQPTRGNTIYF	TGTGCCAGCAGCGCGGGACAGCCGACGCGTGGAAACACCATATATTTT
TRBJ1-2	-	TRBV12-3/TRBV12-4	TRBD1	CASSFSGTGGNYGYTF	TGTGCCAGCAGTTTCTCCGGGACAGGGGGCAACTATGGCTACACCTTC
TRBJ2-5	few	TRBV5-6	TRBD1	CASSQPLSGTALQETQYF	TGTGCCAGCAGCCAACCTTTATCCGGGACAGCACTCCAAGAGACCCAGTACTTC
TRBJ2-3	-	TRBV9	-	CASSVGTTSDTQYF	TGTGCCAGCAGCGTAGGAACTACTTCAGATACGCAGTATTTT
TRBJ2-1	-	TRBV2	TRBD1	CASSPTGAKNIQFF	TGTGCCAGCAGTCCGACAGGGGCCAAAAACATTCAGTTCTTC
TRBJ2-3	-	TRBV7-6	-	CASSRSVNTDTQYF	TGTGCCAGCAGCCGGTCCGTGAACACAGATACGCAGTATTTT
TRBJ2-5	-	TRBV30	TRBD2	CAGTSGGIGEQYF	TGTGCCGGAACTAGCGGGGGTATTGGAGAGCAGTACTTC
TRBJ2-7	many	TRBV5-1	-	CASSRDTYEQYF	TGTGCCAGCAGCCGGGACACCTACGAGCAGTACTTC
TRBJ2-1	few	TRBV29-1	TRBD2	CSVARTRSYNEQFF	TGCAGCGTCGCTAGGACTAGATCCTACAATGAGCAGTTCTTC
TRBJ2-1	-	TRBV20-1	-	CSAKDDSVAYNEQFF	TGCAGTGCAAAGGACGACAGTGTGGCCTACAATGAGCAGTTCTTC
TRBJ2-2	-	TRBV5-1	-	CASSTYYSNTGELFF	TGCGCCAGCAGCACATACTATTCGAACACCGGGGAGCTGTTTTTT
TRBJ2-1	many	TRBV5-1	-	CASSWGRSSSYNEQFF	TGCGCCAGCAGCTGGGGTAGGTCGAGCTCCTACAATGAGCAGTTCTTC
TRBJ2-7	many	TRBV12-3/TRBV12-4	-	CASSYSGTAYEQYF	TGTGCCAGCAGTTATAGCGGGACAGCTTACGAGCAGTACTTC
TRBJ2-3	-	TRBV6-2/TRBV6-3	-	CASSYRDGFTDTQYF	TGTGCCAGCAGTTACCGGGACGGATTCACAGATACGCAGTATTTT
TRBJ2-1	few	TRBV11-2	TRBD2	CASSEQTSGGQYNEQFF	TGTGCCAGCAGCGAACAGACTAGCGGGGGCCAGTACAATGAGCAGTTCTTC
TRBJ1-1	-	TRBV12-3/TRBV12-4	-	CASPWGGHTEAFF	TGTGCCAGCCCCTGGGGCGGACACACTGAAGCTTTCTTT
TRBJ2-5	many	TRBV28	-	CASSFGGPQETQYF	TGTGCCAGCAGTTTTGGCGGTCCCCAAGAGACCCAGTACTTC
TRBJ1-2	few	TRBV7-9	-	CASSLGLGKNGYTF	TGTGCCAGCAGCTTAGGGTTGGGGAAAAATGGCTACACCTTC
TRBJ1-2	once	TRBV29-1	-	CGVEGGLNYGYTF	TGCGGCGTGGAAGGGGGTTTGAACTATGGCTACACCTTC
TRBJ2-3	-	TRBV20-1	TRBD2	CSGLVGGRLTDTQYF	TGCAGTGGCTTGGTTGGCGGGAGACTCACAGATACGCAGTATTTT
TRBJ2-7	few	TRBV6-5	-	CASSYSSSEQYF	TGTGCCAGCAGTTACTCCTCGAGCGAGCAGTACTTC